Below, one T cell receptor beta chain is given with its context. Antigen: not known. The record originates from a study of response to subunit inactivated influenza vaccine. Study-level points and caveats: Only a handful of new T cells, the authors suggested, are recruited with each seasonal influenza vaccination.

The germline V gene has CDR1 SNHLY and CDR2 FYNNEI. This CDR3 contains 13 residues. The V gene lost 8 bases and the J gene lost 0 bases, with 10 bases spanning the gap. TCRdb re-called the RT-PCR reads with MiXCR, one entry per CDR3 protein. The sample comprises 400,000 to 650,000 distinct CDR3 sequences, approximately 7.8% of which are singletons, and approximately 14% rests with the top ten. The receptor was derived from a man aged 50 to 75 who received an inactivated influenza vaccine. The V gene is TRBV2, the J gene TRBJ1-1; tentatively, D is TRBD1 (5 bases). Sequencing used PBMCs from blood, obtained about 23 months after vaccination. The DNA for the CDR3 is TGTGCCAGCGTGGGACGGTTGAACACTGAAGCTTTCTTT. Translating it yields CASVGRLNTEAFF.